This T cell receptor (beta chain) was sequenced for a study of T cells in Graves' hyperthyroidism and ophthalmopathy. Regarding the study as a whole: Clonotypes that were expanded in thyroid above 0.001 mostly appeared in blood too.

The germline V gene encodes CDR1 MNHEY and CDR2 SVGEGT. The V end lost 6 bases, the J end lost 9 bases, and 11 bases lay between the germline ends. The CDR3 extends over 11 amino acids. This clonotype has a count of ten or more. Its matching antigen is unknown. Uncontrolled infection, other autoimmune disease, pregnancy and lactation each barred patients from inclusion. TCR beta CDR3 regions were amplified from RNA. First-round RT-PCR targeting the TCR CDR3 was performed with the HTBI primer set. TCRdb reanalysed the multiplex PCR reads using MiXCR and keeps one entry per CDR3 protein. The sample has 550,000 to 700,000 distinct CDR3 sequences, about 14% seen once.

The clonotype was recovered from a middle-aged woman with Graves' ophthalmopathy. V usage is TRBV6-2 or TRBV6-3 and J usage is TRBJ1-1; D unresolved. Sequenced sample: blood. CDR3 loop: CASSHGHKAFF. In DNA form, the CDR3 reads TGTGCCAGCAGCCACGGGCACAAAGCTTTCTTT.